A single TCR beta chain is shown here with its context. The antigen it binds to is not known. From its cysteine to its phenylalanine, the CDR3 spans 12 amino acids. Only the CDR3 DNA stays, 36 bases, in frame from base 1. Based on the germline V gene, the CDR1 and CDR2 sequences are SNHLY and FYNNEI. V has 1 base trimmed and J has 7 bases trimmed; junction bases matching no gene number 1. These data come from a study of cytomegalovirus exposure and HLA in healthy donors (dated by TCRdb to the late 2010s). Regarding the complete study: In an earlier analysis of around 540 of the donors, 276 Gb of sequence data and some 100 million unique TCR beta sequences from 150 million to 200 million T cells were reported. Roughly 300 gigabases of sequencing data and roughly 81 million unique TCR sequences made up an early release that covered several hundred HLA-typed donors. Among the approximately 430 genotyped donors, around 79% belonged to the genetic ancestry cluster associated with self-reported Caucasian donors. The study aimed to test whether cataloging public T cell receptors could reveal signatures of past pathogen exposure. The T cell repertoires of several hundred subjects were profiled by immunosequencing and related to cytomegalovirus serostatus. Along with the approximately 620-subject first cohort, a separate validation cohort of roughly 110 different subjects was used. The study combined high-throughput TCR immunosequencing, statistical association of individual TCRs with disease status, and machine learning to predict cytomegalovirus infection status. A later analysis re-examined previously published TCR beta repertoires from over 500 donors and added high-resolution HLA genotyping to investigate patterns of TCR occurrence. Rather than using new phenotypic data, the later analysis identified candidate immune exposures from TCR beta sequences and from how often those sequences occurred across donors. In an earlier analysis of a few hundred of the donors, high-throughput TCR beta sequencing was used to judge whether each TCR beta V gene segment behaved as functional or pseudogenic. Donor age, sex, ethnicity and CMV serostatus were compiled alongside the repertoire data. A later genetic analysis took genome-wide SNP genotypes for about three fifths of the 666 donors and used that subset as a discovery cohort. All discovery cohort repertoires had been generated using a single sequencing platform. Class I and class II HLA loci were covered by the typing at four-digit resolution. Typing coverage varied by locus: roughly 620-640 donors for A, B, C, DRB1 and DQB1; roughly 560 for DQA1; around 610 for DPA1; approximately 450 for DPB1. Because of strong linkage in the cohort, five DR-DQ haplotypes were treated as single units for association and clustering. On average, 235,054 unique TCR beta nucleotide sequences were sequenced per donor among some 430 genotyped donors of the cohort, with approximately 18% of those sequences being non-productive.

The cohort was made up of hundreds of healthy bone marrow donors. Cohort members were all nominally healthy when sampled, although unrecorded immune exposures were likely present. The donor tested CMV seronegative and was one of the 352 seronegative cohort members. A peripheral blood sample was collected from each donor, and TCR beta sequencing was performed on peripheral blood mononuclear cells. Genomic DNA was extracted from the blood cell samples with the Qiagen DNeasy Blood Extraction Kit. What the study reported, not specific to this receptor: An earlier analysis of 587 of the donors showed that most TCR beta V segments appeared in productive rearrangements either about 87% or about 30% of the time, which broadly matched IMGT annotations. A further reported finding was that TCR beta sequences accurately predicted the HLA-A and HLA-B alleles for most subjects in the first cohort. This cohort had only TCR beta chains sequenced, and the lack of alpha or paired-chain data limited which features could be detected. Assigning TCR associations to individual alleles was difficult when HLA alleles, especially DR and DQ, strongly co-occurred. A cluster of highly shared sequence variants was judged likely to be a technical artifact of the sequencing pipeline. While some public TCRs were present in many individuals, most TCR sequences turned up only very rarely across donors. A later analysis reported that several top co-occurrence clusters appeared linked to parvovirus B19, influenza, CMV and Epstein-Barr virus. Compared with equally common non-associated chains, HLA-associated TCR beta chains in a later analysis were more clonally expanded and had lower generation probabilities. Because counts were too low, about 18 rarely observed V segments, including chromosome 9 orphons, were left out of the earlier analysis of roughly 600 of the donors. Correlated functional status among segregating V segments might be attributable to linkage disequilibrium, but an unknown experimental factor could not be ruled out. HLA typing was unavailable for some donors at each locus, so association tests used only the typed subset. The authors suggested that the approach could potentially be generalized to other disease states and immunological phenotypes. In a later analysis, around 15,000 TCR beta sequences were associated with specific HLA alleles at a false discovery rate of 0.05. Roughly uniform sequencing depth across donors was assumed in presence/absence analyses, although this assumption may not hold. According to a later analysis, TCR association rates differed among HLA loci, with DRB1 alleles showing the most associated TCRs and HLA-C alleles showing the fewest. A total of fewer than 200 TCR beta chains were listed by the study as associated with cytomegalovirus. Compared with the approximately 670-donor mean, donors in an Asian-associated ancestry cluster had fewer N-insertions in productive TCRs, according to a later genetic analysis. For the cohort, immune exposure information was limited to CMV serostatus. A later analysis found that most CMV-associated TCR beta chains appeared HLA-restricted, with HLA associations seemingly driven largely by CMV exposure. A later genetic analysis associated a missense DCLRE1C variant with V-gene and J-gene trimming of TCR beta chains, and an independent cohort replicated the association. The 87-base-pair reads could not distinguish some IMGT-functional V segments, including TRBV6-2 and TRBV6-3, so those segments were excluded. In vitro tests confirmed that a few of the cytomegalovirus-associated TCR beta chains recognize cytomegalovirus antigens. In both the original and validation cohorts, the classifier was reported to diagnose cytomegalovirus status with high specificity and sensitivity.

Library preparation employed the immunoSEQ multiplex PCR assay. For the multiplex PCR, a mixture combining 60 forward primers for TCR Vbeta segments and 13 reverse primers for TCR Jbeta segments was used. A multiplex PCR assay on genomic DNA amplified the CDR3 region of rearranged TCR beta genes. The Illumina HiSeq System was used to sequence the amplified TCR beta libraries as 87-base-pair reads. The paper's data handling went like this. A later analysis counted around 72 million unique TCR beta chains across the 500 to 850 repertoires, and around 9.9 million of these chains were shared by at least two donors. Raw reads were error-corrected and collapsed into unique sequences with a nearest-neighbor algorithm that merged closely related sequences to remove PCR and sequencing errors. Alignment of CDR3 sequences to IMGT reference sequences was used to assign V, D and J gene segments. For a sequence to be retained, at least a six-nucleotide match to both a V gene segment and a J gene segment was required. Rearrangements were classified as productive when the CDR3 lacked stop codons and remained in frame with V and J, and all other rearrangements were classified as non-productive. Following IMGT convention, CDR3 was defined as the stretch from the second conserved V-encoded cysteine up to the conserved J-encoded phenylalanine. The earlier analysis of 500 to 750 of the donors excluded any sequence lacking an unambiguous match to a single V gene segment. An earlier analysis of several hundred of the donors classified V segments as functional when productive rearrangements were above 56.7% and as segregating when the standard deviation between donors was above 5%. A statistical classification framework was built for diagnosing cytomegalovirus status from the catalog of TCR beta chain sequences. In a later analysis, V and J genes were assigned by comparing TCR nucleotide sequences against IMGT/GENE-DB human TR gene sequences. In a later analysis, CDR3 sequences and most-parsimonious VDJ recombination scenarios were assigned using the TCRdist pipeline. In a later analysis, every TCR beta chain was defined by the combination of its CDR3 amino acid sequence and its V-gene family, and reads without a unique V-gene family were dropped. A later analysis removed several hundred highly shared, low-generation-probability nucleotide sequences to deal with suspected cross-contamination and a sequencing artifact. A later analysis calculated a clonal expansion index for each public chain from normalized within-repertoire ranks of inferred template counts. Generation probabilities in a later analysis came from a VDJ recombination model fitted to out-of-frame rearrangements, and those results were checked against IGoR. A later analysis scored TCR-TCR, TCR-HLA and TCR-CMV co-occurrence with hypergeometric tests, applying a repertoire-size bias correction to TCR pairs. In a later analysis, false discovery rates were estimated by permuting HLA or CMV assignments 20 times. In a later analysis, co-occurring TCRs were grouped with DBSCAN, and TCRdist sequence similarity was added when clustering was performed within HLA-allele-positive subsets. For co-occurrence clustering, repertoires with fewer than 30,000 or more than 120,000 public chains were excluded, along with five or six repertoires with anomalous nucleotide sharing. TCRdb limited this immuneACCESS table to in-frame rearrangements with V and J called. A share of clones is missing; checked studies link under half to unresolved V genes, and the rest is unexplained. The V and J calls and the clone size are those of that table, but D and trimming were determined from the DNA. Per the sample table, the count is under 200,000 clones. The ten top clones hold 5.5% to 7.5% of the sample.

This receptor chain uses TRBV2 and TRBJ2-7, with 7 bases matching TRBD1. The sequenced sample consisted of PBMCs. The clonotype originates from a man younger than 45 in good health and CMV-seronegative. The encoded CDR3 is CASSEDRGEQYF. The DNA is TGTGCCAGCAGTGAAGACAGGGGAGAGCAGTACTTC.